This TCR beta chain appears in the sequencing data of a study of beta chain features in type 1 diabetes. CDR1 KGHSH and CDR2 LQKENI come from the germline V gene. The ends were cut back, 3 bases at V and 4 bases at J, with 12 bases in the middle. The CDR3 runs 14 residues. Expressed TCRB transcripts were sequenced after all isolated RNA was converted to cDNA. Profiled with immunoSEQ multiplex PCR; TCRdb holds only in-frame clones, not every one. This repertoire shows about 360,000 clones, roughly an eighth found once; its top ten account for approximately 0.015%. This clone was detected a few times. Each of the CD4+ naive, central memory, regulatory and stem cell-like memory populations was sorted via CD45RO/CCR7/CD25/CD127/CD95/CD27.

V is TRBV18 and J is TRBJ2-5; weak D call: TRBD2 (6 bases). The sequence was collected from a man between 18 and 35 years old in good health. Sequencing used naive CD4+ T cells from blood. The CDR3 loop reads CASSPDWEVETQYF. CDR3 nucleotide sequence: TGTGCCAGCTCACCCGACTGGGAGGTAGAGACCCAGTACTTC.